This T cell receptor beta chain was documented in a study of persistence of HIV-infected CD4 T cells. Lysates of CMV-infected fibroblasts at approximately 9.6 ug/mL stimulated these cells. CD40L-negative CD69-negative CD45RO-high memory CD4+ T cells were sorted as populations depleted of antigen-responding cells. For at least 4 years, plasma HIV-1 RNA was undetectable (<50 copies/mL). CD8+ T cells were removed from PBMCs prior to stimulation. The immunoSEQ assay was version 4, run in survey mode. Using immunoSEQ multiplex PCR, the repertoire was profiled, and TCRdb retains in-frame clones only, with some absent. The repertoire holds 25,000 to 35,000 clones, with roughly three quarters as singletons. Comment on this clone: Its target is unknown.

The V end was cut by 3 bases, the J end by 0 bases, with 7 bases between. The CDR3 runs 15 residues. Per the germline V gene, CDR1 is SGHRS and CDR2 is YFSETQ. This TCR was sampled from an adult woman with HIV who was CMV-seropositive. This sequence joins TRBV5-1 and TRBJ2-6; D is undetermined. The material sequenced was CD4+ T cells sorted from PBMCs after roughly 18-hour stimulation, taken from a patient who received antiretroviral therapy. CDR3 in amino acids: CASSYDTSGANVLTF. CDR3 DNA: TGCGCCAGCAGCTACGACACCTCTGGGGCCAACGTCCTGACTTTC.